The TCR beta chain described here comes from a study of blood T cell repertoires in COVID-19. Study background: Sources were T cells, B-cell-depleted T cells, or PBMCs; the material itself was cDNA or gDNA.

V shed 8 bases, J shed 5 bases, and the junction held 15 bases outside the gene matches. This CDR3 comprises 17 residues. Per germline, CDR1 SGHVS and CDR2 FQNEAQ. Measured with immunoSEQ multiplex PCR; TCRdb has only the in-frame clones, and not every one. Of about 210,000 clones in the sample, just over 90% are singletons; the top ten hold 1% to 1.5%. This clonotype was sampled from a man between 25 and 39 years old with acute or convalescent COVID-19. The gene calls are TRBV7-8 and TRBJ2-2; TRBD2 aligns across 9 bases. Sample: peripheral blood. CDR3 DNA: TGTGCCAGCGCATATGAATTAGCGGGAGTACGTACCGGGGAGCTGTTTTTT. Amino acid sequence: CASAYELAGVRTGELFF.